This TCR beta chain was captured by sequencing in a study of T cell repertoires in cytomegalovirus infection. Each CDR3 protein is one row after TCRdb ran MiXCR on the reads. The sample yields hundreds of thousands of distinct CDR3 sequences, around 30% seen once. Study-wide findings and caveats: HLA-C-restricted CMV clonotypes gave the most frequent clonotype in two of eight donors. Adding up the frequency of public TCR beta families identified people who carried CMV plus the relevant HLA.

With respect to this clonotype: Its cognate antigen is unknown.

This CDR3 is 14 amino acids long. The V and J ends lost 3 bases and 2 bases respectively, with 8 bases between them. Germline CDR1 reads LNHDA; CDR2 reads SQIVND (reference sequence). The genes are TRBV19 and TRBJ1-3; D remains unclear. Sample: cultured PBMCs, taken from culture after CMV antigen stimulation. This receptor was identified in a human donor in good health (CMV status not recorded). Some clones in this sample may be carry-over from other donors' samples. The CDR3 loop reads CASSIRPAGNTIYF. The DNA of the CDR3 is TGTGCCAGTAGTATTCGGCCGGCTGGAAACACCATATATTTT.